Listed here are 30 T cell receptor beta chains from one sample, sequenced in a study of cytomegalovirus exposure and HLA in healthy donors. The primer mix had 60 Vbeta and 13 Jbeta primers. Measured with immunoSEQ multiplex PCR; TCRdb has only the in-frame clones, and not every one. The sample has 130,000 to 150,000 clones, approximately 80% seen once. Specimen: PBMCs. These receptors all come from a man younger than 30 in good health and CMV-seronegative.

The J gene is TRBJ1-4, the V gene TRBV28; TRBD1 matches 7 bases. Germline CDR1 reads MDHEN; CDR2 reads SYDVKM. The CDR3 runs 13 residues. With 7 bases clipped from V and 7 bases from J, the junction kept 6 bases outside the gene matches. The CDR3 DNA sequence: TGTGCCAGCACAGGGGGACTCGTTGAAAAACTGTTTTTT. Translation: CASTGGLVEKLFF.

The CDR3 sequence is CASSPGTSGAAYEQYF. As DNA, the CDR3 is TGCGCCAGCAGCCCTGGGACTAGCGGGGCCGCCTACGAGCAGTACTTC. The genes are TRBV4-1 and TRBJ2-7; 13 bases agree with TRBD2. The V gene end was trimmed by 4 bases and the J gene end by 2 bases; junction bases not matched to a gene: 5. The CDR3 contains 16 residues. The V gene's germline CDR1 is MGHRA and CDR2 YSYEKL.

The chain has TRBV9 and TRBJ2-7, with D unresolved. V lost 0 bases, J lost 3 bases, and 7 bases lay in between. The CDR3 extends over 13 amino acids. Germline CDR1 reads SGDLS; CDR2 reads YYNGEE. The CDR3 region has the DNA TGTGCCAGCAGCGTAGGTAGAATCTACGAGCAGTACTTC. It specifies CASSVGRIYEQYF.

This chain uses TRBV9 with TRBJ1-4, with a tentative D call TRBD1 (5 bases). This CDR3 is 13 amino acids long. The germline CDR1 and CDR2 sequences are SGDLS and YYNGEE. Between the trimmed V and J ends, which lost 3 bases and 6 bases, there was a span of 9 bases. The CDR3 DNA is TGTGCCAGCAGCGATCGGGGGGATGAAAAACTGTTTTTT. Translated, it gives CASSDRGDEKLFF.

This chain uses TRBV27 with TRBJ2-7; 7 positions match TRBD2. Germline V gives CDR1 MNHEY, CDR2 SMNVEV (reference sequence). J gave up 2 bases and V 0 bases, and 10 bases lay outside the gene matches. The CDR3 covers 17 residues. Here the CDR3 DNA reads TGTGCCAGCAGTTTATCTCCCCTCAGCGGGGTAACCTACGAGCAGTACTTC. It specifies CASSLSPLSGVTYEQYF.

J is TRBJ1-2 and V is TRBV9, with D possibly being TRBD1 (5 bases). The germline V gene encodes CDR1 SGDLS and CDR2 YYNGEE. CDR3 length: 14 amino acids. Trimming removed 0 bases from V and 3 bases from J, with 9 bases in between. CDR3 in amino acids: CASSVDSGDYGYTF. The CDR3 bases are TGTGCCAGCAGCGTAGATTCGGGGGACTATGGCTACACCTTC.

This clone was found a few times. The chain joins TRBV7-9 to TRBJ2-7; TRBD2 aligns across 10 bases. The V gene end was trimmed by 4 bases and the J gene end by 1 base; junction bases not matched to a gene: 7. Germline CDR1 is SEHNR and CDR2 is FQNEAQ (reference sequence). The CDR3 spans 16 residues. The CDR3 bases are TGTGCCAGCAGCTCACAAGCTAGCGGGGGTTCCTACGAGCAGTACTTC. This encodes CASSSQASGGSYEQYF.

This clone is a singleton in its sample. This rearrangement joins TRBV2 to TRBJ2-1; 8 bases fit TRBD1. Germline CDR1 SNHLY, CDR2 FYNNEI. J gave up 5 bases and V 7 bases, and 7 bases lay outside the gene matches. This CDR3 has 14 residues. CDR3 loop: CASTRTGPNNEQFF. The CDR3 DNA is TGTGCCAGCACACGGACAGGGCCTAACAATGAGCAGTTCTTC.

This chain connects TRBV7-9 to TRBJ1-2; 7 nucleotides align to TRBD1. Trimming at V came to 0 bases and at J to 7 bases, leaving 2 bases not matched to a gene. Germline CDR1 and CDR2: SEHNR and FQNEAQ (reference sequence). The CDR3 contains 13 residues. The DNA for the CDR3 is TGTGCCAGCAGCTTAGCGACAGGGAGTGGCTACACCTTC. Its protein product is CASSLATGSGYTF.

V gene TRBV6-5 combines with J gene TRBJ1-6; D is perhaps TRBD1 (5 bases). The CDR3 length is 15 residues. Trimming removed 5 bases at V and 9 bases at J, with 17 bases between. Germline CDR1 reads MNHEY; CDR2 reads SVGAGI. The CDR3 is CASSLGTTTGSPLHF. The CDR3 nucleotides are TGTGCCAGCAGTCTCGGAACCACTACAGGTTCACCCCTCCACTTT.

This chain connects TRBV2 to TRBJ2-1; D not resolved. Germline loops: CDR1 SNHLY, CDR2 FYNNEI. The CDR3 runs to 16 residues. The V gene lost 5 bases and the J gene lost 9 bases, with 23 bases spanning the gap. CDR3 sequence: CASSFLPSQLSSEQFF. The CDR3 DNA sequence: TGTGCCAGCAGTTTCCTGCCTTCCCAATTGTCTAGTGAGCAGTTCTTC.

This chain uses TRBV5-6 with TRBJ1-2; 9 nucleotides line up with TRBD1. J gave up 4 bases and V 4 bases, and 14 bases lay outside the gene matches. Germline V gives CDR1 SGHDT, CDR2 YYEEEE. The CDR3 is made up of 17 amino acids. Written as DNA, the CDR3 is TGTGCCAGCAGCCCTCTGGGTACAGGGGGCGGCCTCTATGGCTACACCTTC. Translated: CASSPLGTGGGLYGYTF. The whole variable domain, remainder taken from reference TRBV5-6 and TRBJ1-2, is DAGVTQSPTHLIKTRGQQVTLRCSPKSGHDTVSWYQQALGQGPQFIFQYYEEEERQRGNFPDRFSGHQFPNYSSELNVNALLLGDSALYLCASSPLGTGGGLYGYTFGSGTRLTVV.

This chain links TRBV7-6 with TRBJ2-1; 9 bases agree with TRBD1. Germline assignment: CDR1 SGHVS and CDR2 FNYEAQ. This CDR3 contains 16 residues. After removal of 5 bases from V and 8 bases from J, the junction contained 13 bases not matched to a gene. The CDR3, as DNA: TGTGCCAGCAGCCCCCAAGGGACAGGGACGAGGCATGAGCAGTTCTTC. Encoded protein: CASSPQGTGTRHEQFF.

This clone was seen more than once but under ten times. The chain has TRBV29-1 and TRBJ1-2, with TRBD1 matching 8 bases. The CDR3 loop spans 12 amino acids. Germline trimming cut 7 bases from V and 7 bases from J; bases unmatched to any gene: 8. Germline CDR1 is SQVTM and CDR2 is ANQGSEA. The CDR3 spells CSGTTDRVGYTF. The CDR3 coding sequence is TGCAGCGGCACAACGGACAGGGTTGGCTACACCTTC.

The chain joins TRBV27 to TRBJ2-5, with 11 nucleotides matching TRBD2. The CDR3 extends over 16 amino acids. Germline loops: CDR1 MNHEY, CDR2 SMNVEV (reference sequence). Trimming cost V 1 base and J 2 bases; bases outside gene matches: 3. CDR3 DNA sequence: TGTGCCAGCAGTTTATGGGCTAGCGGGGGGCAAGAGACCCAGTACTTC. Translated, it gives CASSLWASGGQETQYF.

The rearrangement uses TRBV6-5 and TRBJ2-1, with 15 bases fitting TRBD2. The germline V gene encodes CDR1 MNHEY and CDR2 SVGAGI. The CDR3 contains 15 residues. The V segment lost 3 bases and the J segment 10 bases; nucleotides outside the gene matches: 4. CDR3 amino acids: CASSYGLAGGHEQFF. Written as DNA, the CDR3 is TGTGCCAGCAGTTATGGACTAGCGGGGGGGCACGAGCAGTTCTTC.

This clone was seen more than once but under ten times. The chain links TRBV2 to TRBJ2-7; D may be TRBD1 (5 bases). The CDR3 loop spans 13 amino acids. V dropped 4 bases and J dropped 0 bases, with 7 bases sitting between them. Germline assignment: CDR1 SNHLY and CDR2 FYNNEI. The DNA for the CDR3 is TGTGCCAGCAGTGGGGGCAGCTCCTACGAGCAGTACTTC. It yields the protein CASSGGSSYEQYF.

The chain employs TRBV5-1 and TRBJ1-4; TRBD1 matches 9 bases. The germline gives CDR1 SGHRS, CDR2 YFSETQ. This CDR3 is 17 amino acids long. V was pared by 3 bases and J by 1 base, with 7 bases of the junction left unmatched. CDR3 amino acids: CASSSSGTGITNEKLFF. CDR3 DNA sequence: TGCGCCAGCAGCTCGTCCGGGACAGGGATAACTAATGAAAAACTGTTTTTT.

The J gene is TRBJ2-5, the V gene TRBV13; 9 bases match TRBD1. The closer fit of TRBJ2-7 to the DNA end suggests the J call may be wrong. The germline V gene has CDR1 PRHDT and CDR2 FYEKMQ (reference sequence). The CDR3 is made up of 14 amino acids. DNA of the CDR3: TGTGCCAGCAGCTTAGGAGGGGACAGGGACGAGCAGTACTTC. Protein sequence: CASSLGGDRDEQYF.

The chain carries TRBV11-2 and TRBJ2-7; D is uncertain. V was cut by 1 base and J by 2 bases, with 6 bases left in between. The CDR3 is 13 amino acids. Germline CDR1 reads SGHAT; CDR2 reads FQNNGV. The CDR3 DNA reads as TGTGCCAGCAGCTTAGCGAGCACCTACGAGCAGTACTTC. It is translated as CASSLASTYEQYF.

V and J are TRBV18 and TRBJ1-1; 8 bases map to TRBD1. Looked up from germline, CDR1 is KGHSH and CDR2 is LQKENI. The ends lost 2 bases at V and 6 bases at J; junction bases unmatched: 17. The CDR3 runs 18 residues. The CDR3 loop reads CASSPTRGLDRAKAEAFF. CDR3 bases: TGTGCCAGCTCACCAACCAGGGGCCTGGACAGGGCAAAAGCTGAAGCTTTCTTT.

The V call is TRBV5-1, the J call TRBJ1-4, with 7 bases identical to TRBD1. Trimming took 4 bases from V and 6 from J; bases not matched to a gene: 9. CDR3 length equals 15 residues. Germline V lookup: CDR1 SGHRS, CDR2 YFSETQ. Here the CDR3 reads CASSLMTGSDEKLFF. The CDR3 nucleotides read TGCGCCAGCAGCCTCATGACAGGGTCCGATGAAAAACTGTTTTTT.

This chain joins TRBV27 and TRBJ2-1; TRBD2 matches at 9 bases. The V segment lost 3 bases and the J segment 3 bases; nucleotides outside the gene matches: 3. Per germline, CDR1 MNHEY and CDR2 SMNVEV (reference sequence). The CDR3 loop spans 15 amino acids. The CDR3 sequence: CASSLGLALYNEQFF. CDR3 nucleotide sequence: TGTGCCAGCAGTTTGGGACTAGCTCTCTACAATGAGCAGTTCTTC.

This clone was picked up one time. V usage is TRBV5-1 and J usage is TRBJ2-7; 7 bases map to TRBD1. The CDR3 totals 12 residues. The junction had 2 bases not matched to a gene; V was cut back by 3 bases and J by 5 bases. Germline values: CDR1 SGHRS, CDR2 YFSETQ. Written as DNA, the CDR3 is TGCGCCAGCAGCTGGGACAGCAACGAGCAGTACTTC. Amino acids: CASSWDSNEQYF. Full variable domain (remainder filled in from reference TRBV5-1 and TRBJ2-7): KAGVTQTPRYLIKTRGQQVTLSCSPISGHRSVSWYQQTPGQGLQFLFEYFSETQRNKGNFPGRFSGRQFSNSRSEMNVSTLELGDSALYLCASSWDSNEQYFGPGTRLTVT.

The V and J genes are TRBV21-1 and TRBJ2-3; the table calls TRBD1, which could not be checked here. TRBV21-1 is listed as a pseudogene. CDR3 size: 17 residues. The chain's CDR3 is CASSKAGQGISTDTQYF. The DNA of the CDR3 is TGTGCCAGCAGCAAGGCGGGACAGGGGATTAGCACAGATACGCAGTATTTT.

A note on this clone: In the same sample, other DNA sequences code for this CDR3. This sequence joins TRBV27 and TRBJ1-2, with 7 bases aligning to TRBD1. The germline gives CDR1 MNHEY, CDR2 SMNVEV (reference sequence). The CDR3 has 14 amino acids. V lost 5 bases, J lost 2 bases, and 5 bases stayed unmatched. In DNA, the CDR3 is TGTGCCAGCAGTCCCGGGGGACAGAACTATGGCTACACCTTC. Its translation: CASSPGGQNYGYTF.

This clone showed up just a few times. V is TRBV5-8 and J is TRBJ2-1; TRBD1 might be the D (7 bases). This CDR3 is built from 15 residues. The V gene lost 6 bases and the J gene lost 7 bases, with 20 bases spanning the gap. From germline, CDR1 is SGHTS and CDR2 YDEGEE. The CDR3: CASTGTRGQTNEQFF. CDR3 nucleotides: TGTGCCAGCACGGGGACGCGGGGACAGACTAATGAGCAGTTCTTC.

In the case of this clone: This specimen includes other DNA sequences encoding the same CDR3. The chain carries TRBV14 and TRBJ2-7, with D possibly being TRBD2 (5 bases). Trimming shortened V by 3 bases and J by 0 bases, and 9 bases separated the two germline ends. The CDR3 is made up of 14 amino acids. CDR1 SGHDN and CDR2 FVKESK come from the germline V gene. DNA of the CDR3: TGTGCCAGCAGCCAGGGAGACCTCTCCTACGAGCAGTACTTC. Translated: CASSQGDLSYEQYF.

This chain joins TRBV5-5 and TRBJ2-1; the match to TRBD2 covers 14 bases. Germline-derived CDR1 and CDR2 are SGHKS and YYEKEE (reference sequence). The CDR3 consists of 14 residues. V gave up 4 bases and J gave up 9 bases; unmatched junction bases: 3. The CDR3 here is CASSRGLAGAEQFF. CDR3 sequence (DNA): TGTGCCAGCAGCAGGGGACTAGCGGGGGCTGAGCAGTTCTTC.

CDR3 coding DNA: TGTGCCAGCAGCTCCGGGACTAGCGGGAGTATCGGGGAGCTGTTTTTT. Protein product: CASSSGTSGSIGELFF. The gene calls are TRBV7-2 and TRBJ2-2; 14 bases match TRBD2. V shed 4 bases and J 7 bases; nucleotides not matched to a gene: 5. Germline V gene sequence: CDR1 SGHTA, CDR2 FQGNSA. The CDR3 loop spans 16 amino acids.